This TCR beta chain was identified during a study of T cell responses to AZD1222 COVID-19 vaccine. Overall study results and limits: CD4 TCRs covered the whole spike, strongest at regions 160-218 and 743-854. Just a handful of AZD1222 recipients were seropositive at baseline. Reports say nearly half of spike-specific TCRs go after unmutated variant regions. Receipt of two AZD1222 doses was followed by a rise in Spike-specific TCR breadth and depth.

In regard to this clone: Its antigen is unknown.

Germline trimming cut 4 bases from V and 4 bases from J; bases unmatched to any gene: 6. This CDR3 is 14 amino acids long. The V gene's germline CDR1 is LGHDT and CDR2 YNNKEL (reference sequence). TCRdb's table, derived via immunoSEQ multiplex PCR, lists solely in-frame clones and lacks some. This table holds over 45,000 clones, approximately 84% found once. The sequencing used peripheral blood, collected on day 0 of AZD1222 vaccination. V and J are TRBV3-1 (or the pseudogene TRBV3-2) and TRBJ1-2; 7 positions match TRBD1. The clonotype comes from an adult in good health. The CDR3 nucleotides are TGTGCCAGCAGCCGGGGACAGTCTTTCTATGGCTACACCTTC. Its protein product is CASSRGQSFYGYTF.